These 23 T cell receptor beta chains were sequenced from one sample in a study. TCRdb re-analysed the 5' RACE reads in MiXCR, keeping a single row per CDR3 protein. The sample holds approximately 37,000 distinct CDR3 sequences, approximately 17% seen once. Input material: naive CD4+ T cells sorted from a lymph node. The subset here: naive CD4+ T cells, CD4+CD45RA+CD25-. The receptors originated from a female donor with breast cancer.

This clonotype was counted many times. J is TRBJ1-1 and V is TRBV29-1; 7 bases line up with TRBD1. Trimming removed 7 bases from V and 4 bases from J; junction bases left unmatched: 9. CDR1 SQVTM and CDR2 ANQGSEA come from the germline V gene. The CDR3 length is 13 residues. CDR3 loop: CSAAGTEGTEAFF. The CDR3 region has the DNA TGCAGCGCTGCCGGGACAGAAGGCACTGAAGCTTTCTTT.

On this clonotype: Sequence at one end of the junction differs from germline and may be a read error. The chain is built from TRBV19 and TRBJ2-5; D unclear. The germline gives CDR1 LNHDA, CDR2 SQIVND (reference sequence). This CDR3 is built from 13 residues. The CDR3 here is CAISIRYQETQYF. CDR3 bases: TGTGCCATTAGTATCAGGTACCAAGAGACCCAGTACTTC.

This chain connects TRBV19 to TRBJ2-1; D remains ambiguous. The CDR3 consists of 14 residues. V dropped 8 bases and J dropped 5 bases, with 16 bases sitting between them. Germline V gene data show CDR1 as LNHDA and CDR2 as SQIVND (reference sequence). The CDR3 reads CASASPSKNNEQFF. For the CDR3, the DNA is TGTGCCAGTGCCAGCCCCTCAAAAAACAATGAGCAGTTCTTC.

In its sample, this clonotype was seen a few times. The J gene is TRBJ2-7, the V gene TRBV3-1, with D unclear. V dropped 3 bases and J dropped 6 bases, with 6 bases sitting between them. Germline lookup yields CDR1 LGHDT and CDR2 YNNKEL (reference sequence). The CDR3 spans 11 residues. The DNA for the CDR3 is TGTGCCAGCAGCCATCAAGCCGAGCAGTACTTC. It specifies CASSHQAEQYF.

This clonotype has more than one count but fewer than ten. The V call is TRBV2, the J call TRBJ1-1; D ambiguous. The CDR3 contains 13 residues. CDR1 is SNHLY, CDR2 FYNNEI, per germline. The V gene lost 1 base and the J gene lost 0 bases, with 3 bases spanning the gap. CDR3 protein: CASSEGLNTEAFF. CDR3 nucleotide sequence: TGTGCCAGCAGTGAAGGGCTGAACACTGAAGCTTTCTTT.

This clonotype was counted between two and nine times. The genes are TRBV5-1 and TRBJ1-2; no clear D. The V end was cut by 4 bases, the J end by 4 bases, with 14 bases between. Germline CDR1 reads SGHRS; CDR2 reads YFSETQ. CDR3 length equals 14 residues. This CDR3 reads CASSPEAGSYGYTF. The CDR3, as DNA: TGCGCCAGCAGCCCGGAAGCGGGTAGCTATGGCTACACCTTC.

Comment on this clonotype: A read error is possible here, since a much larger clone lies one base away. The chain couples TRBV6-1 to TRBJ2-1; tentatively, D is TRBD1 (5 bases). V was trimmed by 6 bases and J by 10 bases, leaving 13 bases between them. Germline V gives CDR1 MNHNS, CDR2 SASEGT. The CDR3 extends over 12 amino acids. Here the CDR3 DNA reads TGTGCCAGCAGAGACGACAGAAAGGAGCAGTTCTTC. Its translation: CASRDDRKEQFF.

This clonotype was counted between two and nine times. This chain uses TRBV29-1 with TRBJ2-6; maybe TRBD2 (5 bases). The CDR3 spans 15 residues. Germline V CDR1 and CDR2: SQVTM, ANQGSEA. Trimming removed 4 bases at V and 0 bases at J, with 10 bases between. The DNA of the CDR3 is TGCAGCGTTGGTATAGGGAGCTCTGGGGCCAACGTCCTGACTTTC. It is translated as CSVGIGSSGANVLTF.

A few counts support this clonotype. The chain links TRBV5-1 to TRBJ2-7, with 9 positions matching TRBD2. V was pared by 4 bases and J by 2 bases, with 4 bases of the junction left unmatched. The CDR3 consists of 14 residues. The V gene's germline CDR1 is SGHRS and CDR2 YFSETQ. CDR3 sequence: CASSMTSGPYEQYF. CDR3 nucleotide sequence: TGCGCCAGCAGCATGACTAGCGGACCCTACGAGCAGTACTTC.

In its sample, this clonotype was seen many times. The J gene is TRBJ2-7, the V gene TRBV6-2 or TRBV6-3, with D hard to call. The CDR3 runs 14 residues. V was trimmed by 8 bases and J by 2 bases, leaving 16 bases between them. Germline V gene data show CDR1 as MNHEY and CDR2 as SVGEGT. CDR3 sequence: CASEQPEGTYEQYF. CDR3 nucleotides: TGTGCCAGCGAACAGCCGGAAGGAACCTACGAGCAGTACTTC.

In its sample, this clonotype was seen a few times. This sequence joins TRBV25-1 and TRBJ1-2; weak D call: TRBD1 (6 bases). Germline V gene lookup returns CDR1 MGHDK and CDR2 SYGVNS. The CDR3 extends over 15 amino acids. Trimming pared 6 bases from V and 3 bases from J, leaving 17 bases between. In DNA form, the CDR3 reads TGTGCCAGCAGCGACAACAGGGCTGGGTACTATGGCTACACCTTC. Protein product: CASSDNRAGYYGYTF.

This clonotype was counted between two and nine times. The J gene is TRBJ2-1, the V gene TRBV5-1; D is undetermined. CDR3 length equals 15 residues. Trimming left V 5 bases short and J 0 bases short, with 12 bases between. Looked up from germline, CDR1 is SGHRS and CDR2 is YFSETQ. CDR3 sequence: CASRKVLSSYNEQFF. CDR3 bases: TGCGCCAGCAGAAAGGTCCTCAGCTCCTACAATGAGCAGTTCTTC.

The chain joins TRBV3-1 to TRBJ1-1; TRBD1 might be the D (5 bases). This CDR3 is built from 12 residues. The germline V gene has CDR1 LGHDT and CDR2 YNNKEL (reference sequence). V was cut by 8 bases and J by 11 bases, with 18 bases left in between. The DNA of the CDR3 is TGTGCCAGCGCCCGAGGTAGGGACGACGCTTTCTTT. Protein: CASARGRDDAFF.

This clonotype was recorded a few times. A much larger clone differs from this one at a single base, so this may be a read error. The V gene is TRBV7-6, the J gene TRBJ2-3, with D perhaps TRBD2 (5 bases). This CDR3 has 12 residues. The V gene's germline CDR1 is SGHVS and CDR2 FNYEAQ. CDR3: CACSLEGHTQYF. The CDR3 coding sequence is TGTGCCTGCAGCTTAGAGGGTCATACGCAGTATTTT.

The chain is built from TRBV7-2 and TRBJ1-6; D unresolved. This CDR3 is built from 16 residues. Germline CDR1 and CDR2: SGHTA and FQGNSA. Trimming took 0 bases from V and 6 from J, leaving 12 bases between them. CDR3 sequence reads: CASSLALKQPNSPLHF. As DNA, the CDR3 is TGTGCCAGCAGCTTAGCGCTCAAACAGCCTAATTCACCCCTCCACTTT.

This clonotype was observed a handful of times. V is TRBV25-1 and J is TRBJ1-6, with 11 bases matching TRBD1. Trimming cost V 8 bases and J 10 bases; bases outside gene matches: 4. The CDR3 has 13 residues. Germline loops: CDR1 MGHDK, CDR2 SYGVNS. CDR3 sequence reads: CASGDRGESPLHF. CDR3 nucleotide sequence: TGTGCCAGCGGGGACAGGGGGGAATCACCCCTCCACTTT.

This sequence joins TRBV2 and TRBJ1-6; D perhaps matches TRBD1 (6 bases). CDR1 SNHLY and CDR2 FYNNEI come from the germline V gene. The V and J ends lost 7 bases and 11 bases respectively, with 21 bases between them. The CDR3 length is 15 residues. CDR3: CASKVSKGVNAPLHF. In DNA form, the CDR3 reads TGTGCCAGCAAGGTGTCGAAGGGGGTTAACGCACCCCTCCACTTT.

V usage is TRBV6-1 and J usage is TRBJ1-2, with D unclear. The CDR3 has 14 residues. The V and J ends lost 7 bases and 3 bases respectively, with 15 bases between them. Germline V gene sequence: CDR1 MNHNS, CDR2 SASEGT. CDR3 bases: TGTGCCAGCAAAACGTCGGTAATCGACTATGGCTACACCTTC. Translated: CASKTSVIDYGYTF.

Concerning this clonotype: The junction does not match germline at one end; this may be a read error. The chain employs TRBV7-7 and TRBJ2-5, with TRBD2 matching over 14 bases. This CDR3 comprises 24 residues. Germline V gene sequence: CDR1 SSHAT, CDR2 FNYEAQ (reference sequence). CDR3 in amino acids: CASSLKKRSRSRGLAGGFQETQYF. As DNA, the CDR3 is TGTGCTAGCAGCTTAAAGAAGAGGTCTCGTTCAAGAGGACTAGCGGGAGGCTTCCAAGAGACCCAGTACTTC.

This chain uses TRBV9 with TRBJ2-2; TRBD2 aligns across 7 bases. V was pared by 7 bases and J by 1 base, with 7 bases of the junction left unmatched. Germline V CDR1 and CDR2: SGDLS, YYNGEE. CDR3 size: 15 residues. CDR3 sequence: CASGSSGLNTGELFF. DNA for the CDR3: TGTGCCAGCGGAAGTAGCGGGTTGAACACCGGGGAGCTGTTTTTT.

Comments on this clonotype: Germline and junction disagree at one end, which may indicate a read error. CDR3 region: CASSRQGDSPLRF. The CDR3 DNA reads as TGTGCCAGCAGCCGACAGGGGGATTCACCCCTCCGCTTT. The chain recombines TRBV28 with TRBJ1-6; TRBD1 aligns across 9 bases. Germline V gene sequence: CDR1 MDHEN, CDR2 SYDVKM. The CDR3 has 13 amino acids. The whole variable domain, filled in from reference TRBV28 and TRBJ1-6, reads DVKVTQSSRYLVKRTGEKVFLECVQDMDHENMFWYRQDPGLGLRLIYFSYDVKMKEKGDIPEGYSVSREKKERFSLILESASTNQTSMYLCASSRQGDSPLRFGNGTRLTVT.

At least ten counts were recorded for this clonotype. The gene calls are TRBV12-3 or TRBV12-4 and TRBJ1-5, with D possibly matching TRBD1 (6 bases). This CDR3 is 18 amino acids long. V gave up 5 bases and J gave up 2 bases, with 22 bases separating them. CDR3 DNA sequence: TGTGCCAGCAGTGCCAATGGACAGTGGGGGTGGGGCAATCAGCCCCAGCATTTT. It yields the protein CASSANGQWGWGNQPQHF.

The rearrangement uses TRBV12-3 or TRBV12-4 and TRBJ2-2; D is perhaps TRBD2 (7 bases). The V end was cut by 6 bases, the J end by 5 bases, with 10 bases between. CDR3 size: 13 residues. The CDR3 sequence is CASRGGGTGELFF. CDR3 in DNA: TGTGCCAGCAGGGGAGGGGGGACCGGGGAGCTGTTTTTT.